This is a list of T cell receptor beta chains from one sample in a study of T cell responses to AZD1222 COVID-19 vaccine. Produced via immunoSEQ multiplex PCR; TCRdb's table is partial and in-frame only. The table shows around 190,000 clones, with around 94% occurring only once. The sample was peripheral blood, taken 28 days after the second AZD1222 dose. Receptors were obtained from an adult who received the AZD1222 COVID-19 vaccine. CDR3s leave out the opening cysteine and the closing phenylalanine or tryptophan.

v_call: TRBV18; cdr3_aa: ASSETGGRSPLH
v_call: TRBV5-1; cdr3_aa: ASSLAGQINYEQY
v_call: TRBV7-9; cdr3_aa: ASSLTRGNQPQH
v_call: TRBV28; cdr3_aa: ASRPSSGRNSPLH
v_call: TRBV10-2; cdr3_aa: ASTSTPGTAMNTEAF
v_call: TRBV7-9; cdr3_aa: ASSTGTGASYEQY
v_call: TRBV27; cdr3_aa: ASSLSYNSPLH
v_call: TRBV4-3; cdr3_aa: ASSQEGVGGFTEAF
v_call: TRBV6-5; cdr3_aa: ASSLSLPRSGNTIY
v_call: TRBV19; cdr3_aa: ASYSGRLDTGELF
v_call: TRBV18; cdr3_aa: ASSPAGYPQETQY
v_call: TRBV9; cdr3_aa: ASSVDGGNTIY
v_call: TRBV19; cdr3_aa: ASSIAFTGPTFF
v_call: TRBV2; cdr3_aa: ASIRDSQETQY
v_call: TRBV11-2; cdr3_aa: ASSPGGANSPLH
v_call: TRBV7-9; cdr3_aa: ASSSSPGHYSNQPQH
v_call: TRBV28; cdr3_aa: ASSLVLGTQETQY
v_call: TRBV6-2/TRBV6-3; cdr3_aa: ASSSDYRGGYEQY
v_call: TRBV7-6; cdr3_aa: ASSSDGATNEKLF
v_call: TRBV2; cdr3_aa: AGLGSVNTEAF
v_call: TRBV27; cdr3_aa: ASRTGGNEQF
v_call: TRBV4-1; cdr3_aa: ASSQEQRGGGELF
v_call: TRBV6-5; cdr3_aa: ASSYAYGGDLNEQF
v_call: TRBV1; cdr3_aa: TSSQTTPAAGPTDTQY
v_call: TRBV2; cdr3_aa: ASSYRDRDREQY
v_call: TRBV19; cdr3_aa: ASSIAQGSTEAF
v_call: TRBV5-5; cdr3_aa: ASSSMLSGVETQY
v_call: TRBV6-5; cdr3_aa: ASSPGTNQPQH
v_call: TRBV5-1; cdr3_aa: ASSWTSGNNEQF
v_call: TRBV4-1; cdr3_aa: ASSQRGQGVDYEQY
v_call: TRBV5-1; cdr3_aa: ASRENRELRNTEAF
v_call: TRBV6-5; cdr3_aa: ASSTPDPSGNTIY
v_call: TRBV9; cdr3_aa: ASSVTTGGLYEQY
v_call: TRBV9; cdr3_aa: ASSAGTGGSAF
v_call: TRBV9; cdr3_aa: ASSVGPVKDGYT
v_call: TRBV6-5; cdr3_aa: ASRTAYGYT
v_call: TRBV7-6; cdr3_aa: ASKSGPNEKLF
v_call: TRBV7-2; cdr3_aa: ASSLGSGSQPQH
v_call: TRBV19; cdr3_aa: ASSGRLQETQY
v_call: TRBV7-8; cdr3_aa: ASSPNIYGYT
v_call: TRBV28; cdr3_aa: ASSLLRTGKSYEQY
v_call: TRBV7-8; cdr3_aa: ASVGGMSTGELF
v_call: TRBV6-5; cdr3_aa: ASRSGGNQPQH
v_call: TRBV5-4; cdr3_aa: ASSPGTSGLAEQY
v_call: TRBV5-6; cdr3_aa: ASCLLVSQADTQY
v_call: TRBV27; cdr3_aa: ASHRIAGAYEQY
v_call: TRBV10-3; cdr3_aa: AIKEGTRTGGGYT
v_call: TRBV5-4; cdr3_aa: ASSLGSGLFTDTQY
v_call: TRBV7-9; cdr3_aa: ASSYGAQETQY
v_call: TRBV7-2; cdr3_aa: ASIGVRGANEQF